This entry lists 5 T cell receptor beta chains sequenced from one sample in a study of T cell responses to AZD1222 COVID-19 vaccine. Some clones are missing from TCRdb's copy, which holds only in-frame ones; the method was immunoSEQ multiplex PCR. The sample holds 150,000 or so clones; just over 90% are singletons and the top ten take less than 1.6%. The sample was peripheral blood, taken on day 0 of AZD1222 vaccination. These receptors were obtained from an adult in good health.

CDR3 nucleotides: TGTGCCAGCAGTGAAGGGGACTGGAGCTCCTACGAGCAGTACTTC. Translated: CASSEGDWSSYEQYF. The rearrangement links TRBV6-1 to TRBJ2-7; the D gene is possibly TRBD2 (6 bases). The ends were cut back, 1 base at V and 0 bases at J, with 10 bases in the middle. The CDR3 is 15 amino acids. Germline loops: CDR1 MNHNS, CDR2 SASEGT.

This sequence joins TRBV3-1 (or the pseudogene TRBV3-2) and TRBJ1-2; 9 nucleotides align to TRBD1. The CDR3 is 14 residues long. Trimming removed 4 bases from V and 8 bases from J; junction bases left unmatched: 8. The V gene's germline CDR1 is LGHDT and CDR2 YNNKEL (reference sequence). In DNA form, the CDR3 reads TGTGCCAGCAGCCGAGGGACAGGGAATTGGGGCTACACCTTC. Protein product: CASSRGTGNWGYTF.

The chain employs TRBV19 and TRBJ1-5, with D unresolved. Trimming took off 6 bases at V and 5 bases at J, with 11 bases between the two ends. The CDR3 sequence is 13 residues long. Germline V gene sequence: CDR1 LNHDA, CDR2 SQIVND (reference sequence). DNA of the CDR3: TGTGCCAGTAGGGGCCAGAGGCATCAGCCCCAGCATTTT. Translating it yields CASRGQRHQPQHF.

The DNA of the CDR3 is TGCGCCAGCAGCCCGGAGGGGGGGTTAAGCACTGAAGCTTTCTTT. It encodes CASSPEGGLSTEAFF. The genes are TRBV5-1 and TRBJ1-1; D is perhaps TRBD1 (6 bases). Germline V gives CDR1 SGHRS, CDR2 YFSETQ. The CDR3 sequence is 15 residues long. Trimming removed 4 bases from V and 4 bases from J, with 17 bases in between.

The V and J genes are TRBV5-8 and TRBJ1-6, with TRBD1 matching 8 bases. J was trimmed by 0 bases and V by 4 bases; bases with no gene match: 6. Germline-derived CDR1 and CDR2 are SGHTS and YDEGEE. This CDR3 spans 17 amino acids. In nucleotides, the CDR3 is TGTGCCAGCAGCGGGGACAGGACTGCCTCCTATAATTCACCCCTCCACTTT. Its translation is CASSGDRTASYNSPLHF.